This T cell receptor beta chain comes out of a study of blood T cells in healthy people across ages (dated by TCRdb to about 2015). Describing the broader study: In model experiments, roughly one uniquely barcoded TCR beta cDNA molecule per two T cells was captured by template switching. Using deep sequencing normalized with unique cDNA molecular identifiers, the study measured how TCR beta repertoire diversity changes with age. The study analyzed two additional independent replicas of 1 million unique cDNA reads from the same blood draw for two donors, one aged 18 to 29 and one aged 80 or older. To avoid experimental bias, donors of different ages were randomly spread across the sequencing lanes. The donors were split into four age groups: young (average about 16 years), middle-aged (39), aged (62) and long-lived (roughly 77). Overall study results and their limits: There was a strong correlation between observed TCR beta diversity and the percentage of naive T cells measured by flow cytometry. Because donor CMV infection status was unknown, age-related changes in expanded clonotypes were potentially confounded. Observed TCR beta diversity per million T cells fell roughly linearly with age, and a significant reduction was already apparent by age approximately 41. Because profiling used bulk unsorted PBMCs, naive and antigen-experienced compartments could not be compared conclusively. Estimates of total diversity from one million sequenced T cells were regarded as lower bounds and underestimates. The long-lived group showed more naive CD4+ T cells, fewer expanded clones and increased TCR diversity than the aged group, suggesting age selection.

Library creation used 5' RACE. For sequencing, an Illumina HiSeq 2500 was employed. A second PCR of about 7 to 12 cycles was performed with a sample-barcoded 5' primer and a J-beta primer mix. A template-switch 5' adaptor carrying 12 random nucleotides introduced a unique molecular identifier onto each TCR beta cDNA molecule. Each sample yielded at least 3 million CDR3-containing paired-end reads. All of the RNA was converted into first-strand cDNA using the Mint cDNA synthesis kit, with a TRBC-specific oligonucleotide serving as the primer. Following uracil-DNA glycosylase treatment, a first 18-cycle PCR with universal primers M1SS and BC2_uni_R was performed on all cDNA. Per the source publication's procedure: Each sample was normalized by randomly selecting 1 million high-quality reads, each carrying a distinct molecular identifier. Reads sharing molecular identifiers were discarded rather than binned into consensus sequences. MiTCR, set to a Q25 quality threshold and the strictest error-elimination algorithm, was used for CDR3 identification, clonotype clustering and error correction. Lower-bound total TCR beta diversity was estimated with a nonparametric unseen species model using Euler transformation. Through fastp at Q25 and MiXCR, TCRdb rebuilt clones from the public reads, retaining in-frame beta chains. Rows matching on CDR3 protein sequence are summarized as one entry with the most common DNA and genes. These V and J calls originate from TCRdb's pipeline instead of the authors' own analysis. In this sample the table shows roughly 1.5 million distinct CDR3 sequences, around 40% of which occur a single time. The top ten hold approximately 4% of the sample.

The germline V gene gives CDR1 as KGHDR and CDR2 as SFDVKD. V is trimmed back by 5 bases and J by 4 bases, and the junction contains 3 bases that no gene match accounts for. Including the terminal cysteine and phenylalanine, the CDR3 comprises 14 residues. CDR3 DNA only is kept here, 42 bases in frame from base 1. With respect to this clonotype: Its antigen is currently not known. Within one base of it there is no much larger clone, and no base qualities were kept.

Systemically healthy Caucasian individuals from Russia, 39 in total and aged about 6 to 95 years, were included as donors. Each donor gave 8 to 10 milliliters of peripheral blood, drawn into EDTA-treated Vacutainer tubes. PBMCs were isolated by Ficoll-Paque density-gradient centrifugation, with at least 7 million obtained per sample. Trizol reagent was used to extract total RNA from PBMCs, with at least 5 micrograms per sample. For every donor, an aliquot of PBMCs went through flow cytometry to measure the percentages of naive CD45RAhigh/CD27high T cells. The V and J segments used are TRBV24-1 and TRBJ2-1, with 8 middle bases fitting TRBD2. Input material: blood. This clonotype originated in a woman younger than 30 in good health. The DNA is as follows: TGTGCCACCAGTGCAGCGGGAGCTTACAATGAGCAGTTCTTC. It translates as CATSAAGAYNEQFF.